A single sample is the source of the 24 T cell receptor beta chains below, sequenced in a study of T cells after yellow fever vaccination. TCRdb redid the calling of the 5' RACE reads with MiXCR, one entry per CDR3 protein. The sample carries hundreds of thousands of distinct CDR3 sequences, about 12% recorded once. The sequenced sample was PBMCs, obtained on the day of the yellow fever booster vaccination. The source of these receptors is a man aged 25-45 years who received the YFV17D yellow fever vaccine.

This clonotype has at least ten counts. The V call is TRBV12-3 or TRBV12-4, the J call TRBJ1-1; TRBD1 aligns across 7 bases. J gave up 1 base and V 2 bases, and 1 base lay outside the gene matches. This CDR3 is built from 14 residues. The CDR3 loop reads CASSLQGENTEAFF. The DNA for the CDR3 is TGTGCCAGCAGTTTACAGGGGGAGAACACTGAAGCTTTCTTT.

This clonotype was detected a few times. The chain combines TRBV9 with TRBJ2-7; TRBD2 is a possible D gene (5 bases). Looked up from germline, CDR1 is SGDLS and CDR2 is YYNGEE. V gave up 0 bases and J gave up 5 bases, with 12 bases separating them. The CDR3 covers 14 residues. The CDR3 DNA reads as TGTGCCAGCAGCGTAGGGCCCGGGAAAGACGAGCAGTACTTC. Amino acids: CASSVGPGKDEQYF.

This clonotype was detected many times. This chain links TRBV6-5 with TRBJ2-3; D not certain. Germline CDR1 and CDR2: MNHEY and SVGAGI. The length of the CDR3 is 18 residues. V was cut by 2 bases and J by 1 base, with 19 bases left in between. CDR3 loop: CASSYRSPGFIRTDTQYF. The CDR3 coding sequence is TGTGCCAGCAGTTACCGATCGCCAGGTTTCATACGCACAGATACGCAGTATTTT.

This clonotype was counted only a few times. The chain is built from TRBV24-1 and TRBJ2-2; tentatively, D is TRBD1 (5 bases). The CDR3 totals 16 residues. Germline V gene data show CDR1 as KGHDR and CDR2 as SFDVKD. Between the trimmed V and J ends, which lost 7 bases and 4 bases, there was a span of 18 bases. CDR3 in amino acids: CATSASQPGFTGELFF. CDR3 DNA sequence: TGTGCCACCAGCGCGAGCCAGCCAGGGTTCACCGGGGAGCTGTTTTTT.

V and J are TRBV6-2 or TRBV6-3 and TRBJ1-1; TRBD1 aligns across 7 bases. V shed 5 bases and J 4 bases; nucleotides not matched to a gene: 7. Looked up from germline, CDR1 is MNHEY and CDR2 is SVGEGT. The CDR3 is made up of 14 amino acids. In nucleotides, the CDR3 is TGTGCCAGCAGTCACGGGGGACAGATCACTGAAGCTTTCTTT. Translation: CASSHGGQITEAFF.

The J gene is TRBJ2-4, the V gene TRBV2; D not resolved. Trimming removed 1 base at V and 7 bases at J, with 11 bases between. From germline, CDR1 is SNHLY and CDR2 FYNNEI. The CDR3 loop spans 14 amino acids. The CDR3 coding sequence is TGTGCCAGCAGTGAAGGTGGAAGCGTTAACATTCAGTACTTC. It translates to CASSEGGSVNIQYF.

The chain employs TRBV7-2 and TRBJ1-1, with D maybe TRBD1 (5 bases). Germline loops: CDR1 SGHTA, CDR2 FQGNSA. This CDR3 is built from 14 residues. V was pared by 5 bases and J by 2 bases, with 12 bases between. CDR3 nucleotide sequence: TGTGCCAGCAGCCTAGGACACGGAAACACTGAAGCTTTCTTT. The encoded protein is CASSLGHGNTEAFF. The whole variable domain, filled in from reference TRBV7-2 and TRBJ1-1, reads GAGVSQSPSNKVTEKGKDVELRCDPISGHTALYWYRQSLGQGLEFLIYFQGNSAPDKSGLPSDRFSAERTGGSVSTLTIQRTQQEDSAVYLCASSLGHGNTEAFFGQGTRLTVV.

The V gene is TRBV20-1, the J gene TRBJ2-7, with unresolved D. The CDR3 consists of 14 residues. V was shortened by 0 bases and J by 2 bases, with 11 bases between the two germline ends. The germline gives CDR1 DFQATT, CDR2 SNEGSKA (reference sequence). The CDR3: CSARDSPGPYEQYF. In nucleotides, the CDR3 is TGCAGTGCTAGAGATTCCCCAGGTCCCTACGAGCAGTACTTC.

The chain combines TRBV7-2 with TRBJ2-1; D is unresolved. The CDR3 covers 13 residues. V lost 5 bases and J 2 bases, leaving 7 bases between the germline ends. CDR1 is SGHTA, CDR2 FQGNSA, per germline. The CDR3 sequence: CASSLLTYNEQFF. The CDR3 DNA follows: TGTGCCAGCAGCCTCCTCACCTACAATGAGCAGTTCTTC. The whole variable domain, filled in from reference TRBV7-2 and TRBJ2-1, reads GAGVSQSPSNKVTEKGKDVELRCDPISGHTALYWYRQSLGQGLEFLIYFQGNSAPDKSGLPSDRFSAERTGGSVSTLTIQRTQQEDSAVYLCASSLLTYNEQFFGPGTRLTVL.

The chain uses TRBV3-1 and TRBJ2-1; TRBD2 matches 8 bases. Germline V gene lookup returns CDR1 LGHDT and CDR2 YNNKEL (reference sequence). The CDR3 consists of 16 residues. Trimming at V came to 4 bases and at J to 9 bases, leaving 14 bases not matched to a gene. CDR3 nucleotide sequence: TGTGCCAGCAGCCCCCCCGGGAGCGGGAGCGGGGTTGAGCAGTTCTTC. Its protein product is CASSPPGSGSGVEQFF.

The rearrangement links TRBV19 to TRBJ2-1; 8 positions match TRBD2. The CDR3 spans 16 residues. The germline CDR1 and CDR2 sequences are LNHDA and SQIVND (reference sequence). J was trimmed by 5 bases and V by 5 bases; bases with no gene match: 11. CDR3 nucleotides: TGTGCCAGTAGTGACCTCTTTCTAGCGGGCGACAATGAGCAGTTCTTC. It translates to CASSDLFLAGDNEQFF.

This chain links TRBV6-2 or TRBV6-3 with TRBJ2-7; D unclear. Germline CDR1 MNHEY, CDR2 SVGEGT. The CDR3 extends over 12 amino acids. With 4 bases removed from V and 7 bases from J, the gap between germline ends came to 11 bases. CDR3: CASSSLPWEQYF. The CDR3 DNA follows: TGTGCCAGCAGTTCCTTACCGTGGGAGCAGTACTTC.

This sequence joins TRBV18 and TRBJ2-7, with 8 bases matching TRBD2. Germline-derived CDR1 and CDR2 are KGHSH and LQKENI. This CDR3 contains 17 residues. V lost 3 bases and J lost 3; bases outside the gene matches: 13. For the CDR3, the DNA is TGTGCCAGCTCACCGATGGGGGCGGGGAGCGGGAGCTACGAGCAGTACTTC. It yields the protein CASSPMGAGSGSYEQYF.

The CDR3 bases are TGTGCCAGCAGCTTCCCTTCGGGAGGGGGGTACAATGAGCAGTTCTTC. Its protein is CASSFPSGGGYNEQFF. The J gene is TRBJ2-1, the V gene TRBV6-1; 8 bases are shared with TRBD2. J lost 4 bases, V lost 6 bases, and 11 bases had no gene match. CDR1 and CDR2 from the germline V gene are MNHNS and SASEGT. This CDR3 comprises 16 residues.

The chain joins TRBV15 to TRBJ2-3; D remains ambiguous. CDR3 length: 15 amino acids. Germline lookup yields CDR1 LNHNV and CDR2 YYDKDF (reference sequence). The V end was cut by 5 bases, the J end by 5 bases, with 17 bases between. In nucleotides, the CDR3 is TGTGCCACCAGCGGAACCTTAGGGCCCGGAGATACGCAGTATTTT. Translating gives CATSGTLGPGDTQYF.

The CDR3 loop reads CASSFPSATGELFF. CDR3 nucleotides: TGTGCCAGCAGCTTTCCGAGCGCCACCGGGGAGCTGTTTTTT. The gene calls are TRBV5-4 and TRBJ2-2; D is uncertain. Germline V gene sequence: CDR1 SGHNT, CDR2 YYREEE (reference sequence). The CDR3 is made up of 14 amino acids. V was pared by 2 bases and J by 4 bases, with 9 bases between.

J is TRBJ2-1 and V is TRBV6-1; the match to TRBD2 covers 10 bases. Germline V gene sequence: CDR1 MNHNS, CDR2 SASEGT. There are 15 residues in the CDR3. The trim removed 5 bases at V and 8 bases at J, leaving 9 bases unmatched. Here the CDR3 DNA reads TGTGCCAGCAGTCGAATAGCGGGAGGCAGGGATGAGCAGTTCTTC. Translated, it gives CASSRIAGGRDEQFF.

This clonotype has just a few counts. V and J are TRBV5-1 and TRBJ2-7; D gene ambiguous. Between the trimmed V and J ends, which lost 5 bases and 2 bases, there was a span of 8 bases. The CDR3 loop spans 12 amino acids. CDR1 is SGHRS, CDR2 YFSETQ, per germline. CDR3 sequence: CASSGEAYEQYF. CDR3 coding DNA: TGCGCCAGCAGTGGGGAAGCCTACGAGCAGTACTTC.

CDR3 in amino acids: CASSLASSGSETQYF. The CDR3 DNA reads as TGCGCCAGCAGCTTAGCGTCTAGCGGGAGCGAGACCCAGTACTTC. The gene calls are TRBV5-1 and TRBJ2-5, with 10 bases that match TRBD2. V was pared by 2 bases and J by 5 bases, with 6 bases of the junction left unmatched. CDR3 length: 15 amino acids. Germline V gene data show CDR1 as SGHRS and CDR2 as YFSETQ.

This clonotype was counted only a few times. Here the CDR3 DNA reads TGCGCCAGCAGCCAACCAGGCGAGACTGAAGCTTTCTTT. This encodes CASSQPGETEAFF. V and J are TRBV4-3 and TRBJ1-1; D not resolved. The CDR3 covers 13 residues. Trimming pared 2 bases from V and 5 bases from J, leaving 9 bases between. CDR1 is LGHNA, CDR2 YSLEER, per germline.

This clonotype showed up just a few times. The chain employs TRBV7-9 and TRBJ1-6; 8 bases agree with TRBD1. The CDR3 sequence is 16 residues long. Germline CDR1 is SEHNR and CDR2 is FQNEAQ (reference sequence). The V segment lost 5 bases and the J segment 8 bases; nucleotides outside the gene matches: 11. The CDR3 protein is CASSVHRGKGDSPLHF. The CDR3 DNA follows: TGTGCCAGCAGCGTGCACAGGGGGAAGGGAGATTCACCCCTCCACTTT.

This clonotype has ten or more counts. This chain uses TRBV14 with TRBJ2-1; D is unclear. Germline CDR1 is SGHDN and CDR2 is FVKESK. V was pared by 3 bases and J by 15 bases, with 15 bases between. There are 12 residues in the CDR3. CDR3 protein: CASSQKASAPFF. The CDR3 region has the DNA TGTGCCAGCAGCCAGAAGGCTTCGGCTCCGTTCTTC.

The chain joins TRBV7-9 to TRBJ2-1; tentatively, D is TRBD2 (6 bases). The CDR3 length is 12 residues. Germline lookup yields CDR1 SEHNR and CDR2 FQNEAQ (reference sequence). V lost 5 bases to trimming and J lost 14 bases, with 16 bases between them. CDR3 sequence (DNA): TGTGCCAGCAGCGCCTCCGGGAGCAGGGAGTTCTTC. As protein: CASSASGSREFF.

This clonotype was recorded many times. This sequence joins TRBV5-6 and TRBJ1-2; unclear D gene. V was clipped by 4 bases and J by 12 bases, with 13 bases between them. Looked up from germline, CDR1 is SGHDT and CDR2 is YYEEEE. This CDR3 contains 11 residues. CDR3 nucleotide sequence: TGTGCCAGCAGCATTCAACTGGATCACACCTTC. This codes for CASSIQLDHTF.